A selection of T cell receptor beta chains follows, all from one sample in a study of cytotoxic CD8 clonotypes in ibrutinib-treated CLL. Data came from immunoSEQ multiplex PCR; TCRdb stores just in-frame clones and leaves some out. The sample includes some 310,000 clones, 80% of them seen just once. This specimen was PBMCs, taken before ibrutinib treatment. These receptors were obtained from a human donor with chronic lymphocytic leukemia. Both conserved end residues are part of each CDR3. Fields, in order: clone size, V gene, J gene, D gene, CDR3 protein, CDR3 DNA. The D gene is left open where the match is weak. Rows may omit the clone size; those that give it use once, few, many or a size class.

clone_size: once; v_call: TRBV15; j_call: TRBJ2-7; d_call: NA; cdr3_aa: CATSTPGTLAYEQYF; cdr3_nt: TGTGCCACCAGCACCCCCGGGACTCTAGCCTACGAGCAGTACTTC
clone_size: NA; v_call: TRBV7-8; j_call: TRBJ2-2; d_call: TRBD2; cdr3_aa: CASSFSGSTTGELFF; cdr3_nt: TGTGCCAGCAGCTTTAGCGGGAGTACCACCGGGGAGCTGTTTTTT
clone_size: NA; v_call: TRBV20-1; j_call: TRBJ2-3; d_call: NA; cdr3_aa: CSAAGTDTQYF; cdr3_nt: TGCAGTGCTGCGGGCACAGATACGCAGTATTTT
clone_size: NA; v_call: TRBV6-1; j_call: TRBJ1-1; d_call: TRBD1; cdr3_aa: CASNTGTGDTEAFF; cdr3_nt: TGTGCCAGCAACACCGGGACAGGGGACACTGAAGCTTTCTTT
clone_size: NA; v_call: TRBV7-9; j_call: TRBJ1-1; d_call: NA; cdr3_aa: CASSLVGGTDTEAFF; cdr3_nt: TGTGCCAGCAGCTTAGTTGGAGGGACCGACACTGAAGCTTTCTTT
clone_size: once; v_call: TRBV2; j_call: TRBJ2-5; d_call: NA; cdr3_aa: CASSEEETQYF; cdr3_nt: TGTGCCAGCAGTGAAGAAGAGACCCAGTACTTC
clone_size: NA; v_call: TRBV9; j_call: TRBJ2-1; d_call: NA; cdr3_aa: CASSVAQAHNEQFF; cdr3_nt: TGTGCCAGCAGCGTAGCTCAGGCGCACAATGAGCAGTTCTTC
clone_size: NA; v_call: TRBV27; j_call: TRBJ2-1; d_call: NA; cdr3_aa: CASSPLIVTKSYNEQFF; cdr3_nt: TGTGCCAGCAGCCCCTTGATCGTGACGAAATCCTACAATGAGCAGTTCTTC
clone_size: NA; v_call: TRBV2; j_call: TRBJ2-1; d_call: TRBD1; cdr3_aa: CASSETGQGILQFF; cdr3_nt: TGTGCCAGCAGTGAAACGGGACAGGGAATATTGCAGTTCTTC
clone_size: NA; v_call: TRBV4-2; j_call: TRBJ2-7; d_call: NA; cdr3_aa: CASSQVHAGTYEQYF; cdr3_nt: TGTGCCAGCAGCCAAGTTCACGCAGGCACCTACGAGCAGTACTTC
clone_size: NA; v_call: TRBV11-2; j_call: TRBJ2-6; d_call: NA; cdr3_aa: CASSLEIVRGANVLTF; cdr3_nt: TGTGCCAGCAGCTTAGAAATTGTACGCGGGGCCAACGTCCTGACTTTC
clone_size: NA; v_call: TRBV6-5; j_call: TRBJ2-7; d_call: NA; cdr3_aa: CASSYSGLGGEQYF; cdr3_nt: TGTGCCAGCAGTTACTCGGGACTCGGCGGGGAGCAGTACTTC
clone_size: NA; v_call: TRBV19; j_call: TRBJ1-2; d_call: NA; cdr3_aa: CASSLGRTTYGYTF; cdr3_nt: TGTGCCAGTAGTTTGGGCAGGACCACCTATGGCTACACCTTC
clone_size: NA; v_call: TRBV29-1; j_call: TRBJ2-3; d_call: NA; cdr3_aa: CSVERLHTQYF; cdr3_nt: TGCAGCGTTGAACGTCTGCATACGCAGTATTTT
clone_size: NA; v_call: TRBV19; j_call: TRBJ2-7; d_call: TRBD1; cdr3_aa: CASSKGQGLYEQYF; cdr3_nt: TGTGCCAGTAGTAAGGGACAGGGGCTCTACGAGCAGTACTTC
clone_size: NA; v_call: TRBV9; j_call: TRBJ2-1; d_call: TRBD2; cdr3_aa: CASSVVEGRGVRSSYNEQFF; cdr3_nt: TGTGCCAGCAGCGTAGTAGAAGGGAGGGGTGTGAGAAGCTCCTACAATGAGCAGTTCTTC
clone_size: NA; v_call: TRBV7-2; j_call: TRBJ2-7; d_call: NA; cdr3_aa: CASSLRYSGTDEQYF; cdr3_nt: TGTGCCAGCAGCTTAAGATATTCAGGGACGGATGAGCAGTACTTC
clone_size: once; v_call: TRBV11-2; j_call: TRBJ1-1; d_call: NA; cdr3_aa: CASSLDRLGRKAFF; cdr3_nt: TGTGCCAGCAGCTTAGATCGGCTTGGGCGGAAAGCTTTCTTT
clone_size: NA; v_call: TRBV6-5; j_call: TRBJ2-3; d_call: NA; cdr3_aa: CASSYSGVSSTDTQYF; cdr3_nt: TGTGCCAGCAGTTACTCGGGTGTCTCCAGCACAGATACGCAGTATTTT
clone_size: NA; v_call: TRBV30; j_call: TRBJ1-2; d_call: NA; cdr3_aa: CAWSEGTNYGYTF; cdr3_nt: TGTGCCTGGAGTGAGGGAACTAACTATGGCTACACCTTC
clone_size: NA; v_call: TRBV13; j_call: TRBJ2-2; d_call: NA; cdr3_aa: CASSLAAGELFF; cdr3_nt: TGTGCCAGCAGCTTAGCGGCCGGGGAGCTGTTTTTT
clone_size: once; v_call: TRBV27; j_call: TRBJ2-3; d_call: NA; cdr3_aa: CASSFATLWTDTQYF; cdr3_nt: TGTGCCAGCAGTTTCGCGACCCTTTGGACAGATACGCAGTATTTT
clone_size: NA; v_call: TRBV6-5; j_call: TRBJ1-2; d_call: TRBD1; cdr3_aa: CASSYPGQYYPTF; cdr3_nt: TGTGCCAGCAGTTACCCGGGACAGTACTATCCTACCTTC
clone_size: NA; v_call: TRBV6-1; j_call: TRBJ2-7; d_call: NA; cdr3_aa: CASSRDWSSYEQYF; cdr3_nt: TGTGCCAGCAGTAGGGACTGGAGCTCCTACGAGCAGTACTTC
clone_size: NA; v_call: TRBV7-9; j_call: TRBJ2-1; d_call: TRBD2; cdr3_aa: CASRQFSGRSYNEQFF; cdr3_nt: TGTGCCAGCAGACAGTTTAGCGGGAGATCCTACAATGAGCAGTTCTTC
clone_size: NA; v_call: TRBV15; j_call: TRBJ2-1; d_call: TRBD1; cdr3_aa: CATSRGQGGNEQFF; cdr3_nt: TGTGCCACCAGCAGGGGACAGGGAGGGAATGAGCAGTTCTTC
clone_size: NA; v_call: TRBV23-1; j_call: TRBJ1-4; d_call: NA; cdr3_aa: CASSRLQGAANEKLFF; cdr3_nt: TGCGCCAGCAGTCGCCTCCAGGGCGCTGCTAATGAAAAACTGTTTTTT
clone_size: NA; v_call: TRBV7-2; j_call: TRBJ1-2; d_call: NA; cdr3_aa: CASSLAPGANYGYTF; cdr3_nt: TGTGCCAGCAGCTTAGCCCCCGGAGCGAACTATGGCTACACCTTC